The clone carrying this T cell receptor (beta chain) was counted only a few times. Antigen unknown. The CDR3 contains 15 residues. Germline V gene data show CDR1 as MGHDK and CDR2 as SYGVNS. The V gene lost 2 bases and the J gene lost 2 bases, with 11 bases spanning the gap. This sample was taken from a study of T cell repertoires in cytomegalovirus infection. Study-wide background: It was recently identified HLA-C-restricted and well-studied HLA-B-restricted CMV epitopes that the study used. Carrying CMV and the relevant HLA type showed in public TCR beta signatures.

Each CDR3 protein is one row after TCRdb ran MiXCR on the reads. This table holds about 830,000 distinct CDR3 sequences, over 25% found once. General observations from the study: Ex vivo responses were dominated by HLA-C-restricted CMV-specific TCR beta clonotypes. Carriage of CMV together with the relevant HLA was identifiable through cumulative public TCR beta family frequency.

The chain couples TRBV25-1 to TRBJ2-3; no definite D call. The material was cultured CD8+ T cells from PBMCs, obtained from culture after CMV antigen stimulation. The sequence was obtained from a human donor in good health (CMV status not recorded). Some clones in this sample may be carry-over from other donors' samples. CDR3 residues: CASSERSTSTDTQYF. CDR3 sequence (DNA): TGTGCCAGCAGTGAACGGAGCACCTCCACAGATACGCAGTATTTT.